This TCR beta chain was retrieved from a study of Ad26.COV2.S vaccination and SARS-CoV-2 variants. This CDR3 has 13 residues. V was pared by 3 bases and J by 6 bases, with 5 bases of the junction left unmatched. Germline values: CDR1 GTSNPN, CDR2 SVGIG (reference sequence). Data came from immunoSEQ multiplex PCR; TCRdb stores just in-frame clones and leaves some out. The data hold around 400,000 clones, with about 88% observed a single time. Treatment here: 15 to 20 received Ad26.COV2.S at low or high dose, single or two shots; several received placebo; per-sample allocation not given. Sampling took place 63 days after the first vaccine or placebo injection.

This TCR was recovered from a person aged 18-60 years who received the Ad26.COV2.S COVID-19 vaccine or a placebo. J is TRBJ1-2 and V is TRBV30, with 9 nucleotides matching TRBD1. This material consisted of peripheral blood, taken in a trial of Ad26.COV2.S vaccine versus placebo. The CDR3 DNA is TGTGCCTGGAGCCGAGGACAGGGGAATGGCTACACCTTC. Translation: CAWSRGQGNGYTF.